Presented here are 15 T cell receptor beta chains from one specimen sequenced in a study of read filtering for tumor transcriptome and immune sequencing. The library was built from about 400 ng RNA with molecular barcoded adaptors for alpha/delta and beta/gamma chains. MiXCR, applied by TCRdb to the reads, yields one record per CDR3 protein. The sample lists 20,000 to 25,000 distinct CDR3 sequences, about an eighth occurring once. Input material: a population of CD138-negative cells sorted from bone marrow. The receptors here all came from a donor over 35 with multiple myeloma.

This clonotype was counted ten times or more. This rearrangement joins TRBV20-1 to TRBJ1-2, with D maybe TRBD1 (5 bases). The CDR3 consists of 12 residues. Trimming shortened V by 1 base and J by 8 bases, and 11 bases separated the two germline ends. Germline CDR1 DFQATT, CDR2 SNEGSKA (reference sequence). CDR3 region: CSARVGGVGYTF. DNA for the CDR3: TGCAGTGCTAGAGTGGGAGGGGTAGGCTACACCTTC.

This clonotype was seen repeatedly, ten times or more. The chain joins TRBV5-1 to TRBJ2-6; D possibly corresponds to TRBD1 (6 bases). Germline CDR1 reads SGHRS; CDR2 reads YFSETQ. V lost 7 bases and J lost 0, with 14 bases in between. The CDR3 loop spans 16 amino acids. Here the CDR3 DNA reads TGCGCCAGCCATCCGACAGGCAGCTCTGGGGCCAACGTCCTGACTTTC. Its protein is CASHPTGSSGANVLTF.

This clonotype was observed a single time. The chain carries TRBV18 and TRBJ1-2, with 8 bases fitting TRBD1. The CDR3 spans 17 residues. J lost 3 bases, V lost 6 bases, and 15 bases had no gene match. In germline, CDR1 is KGHSH, CDR2 LQKENI. The CDR3 sequence: CASSGPGQASPDYGYTF. In DNA, the CDR3 is TGTGCCAGCTCTGGACCGGGACAGGCTAGTCCAGACTATGGCTACACCTTC.

This clonotype came up many times. V and J are TRBV6-5 and TRBJ2-1; 9 bases map to TRBD2. The V segment lost 6 bases and the J segment 3 bases; nucleotides outside the gene matches: 9. The CDR3 loop spans 16 amino acids. The germline V gene has CDR1 MNHEY and CDR2 SVGAGI. The CDR3 reads CASSQAGGPIYNEQFF. CDR3 DNA sequence: TGTGCCAGCAGCCAGGCGGGAGGGCCGATCTACAATGAGCAGTTCTTC.

The rearrangement uses TRBV10-3 and TRBJ1-5, with D tentatively TRBD1 (6 bases). CDR3 length equals 12 residues. Per germline, CDR1 ENHRY and CDR2 SYGVKD. Trimming left V 10 bases short and J 5 bases short, with 12 bases between. CDR3 loop: CATQGGDQPQHF. The CDR3 DNA reads TGTGCCACACAGGGAGGGGATCAGCCCCAGCATTTT.

A few counts support this clonotype. The rearrangement uses TRBV29-1 and TRBJ1-5; TRBD1 is a possible D gene (5 bases). Per germline, CDR1 SQVTM and CDR2 ANQGSEA. The CDR3 contains 14 residues. Trimming removed 6 bases from V and 5 bases from J, with 17 bases in between. The CDR3 nucleotides read TGCAGCGTCTCGGACCCGGGACCCGATCAGCCCCAGCATTTT. It specifies CSVSDPGPDQPQHF.

The table lists this clonotype with many counts. The V call is TRBV12-3 or TRBV12-4, the J call TRBJ2-1; 9 positions match TRBD2. V shed 3 bases and J 4 bases; nucleotides not matched to a gene: 4. The CDR3 is 15 residues long. The CDR3 DNA sequence: TGTGCCAGCAGTTTTTCTCTAGCGGGATACAATGAGCAGTTCTTC. As protein: CASSFSLAGYNEQFF.

This clonotype was detected only a few times. This chain connects TRBV24-1 to TRBJ2-5, with 16 bases matching TRBD2. Germline CDR1 is KGHDR and CDR2 is SFDVKD. V gave up 4 bases and J gave up 2 bases; unmatched junction bases: 3. The CDR3 has 17 amino acids. The CDR3 region is CATSDPGLAGGQETQYF. Here the CDR3 DNA reads TGTGCCACCAGTGACCCGGGACTAGCGGGAGGGCAAGAGACCCAGTACTTC.

This clonotype was seen repeatedly, ten times or more. This sequence joins TRBV9 and TRBJ2-5; no clear D. The CDR3 has 14 residues. V lost 4 bases to trimming and J lost 6 bases, with 16 bases between them. Per germline, CDR1 SGDLS and CDR2 YYNGEE. The CDR3 is CASSTFSGEQTQYF. The CDR3 DNA reads TGTGCCAGCAGCACCTTCAGTGGGGAACAGACCCAGTACTTC.

The chain joins TRBV28 to TRBJ2-2, with D perhaps assigned TRBD1 or TRBD2 (6 bases each). CDR1 is MDHEN and CDR2 is SYDVKM in the germline V gene. This CDR3 has 13 amino acids. Trimming removed 11 bases at V and 5 bases at J, with 15 bases between. The CDR3 DNA is TGTGCCGGCACCTTAGGGGGGACCGGGGAGCTGTTTTTT. Protein product: CAGTLGGTGELFF.

This clonotype was counted many times. The chain employs TRBV14 and TRBJ2-5, with 8 bases that match TRBD2. The CDR3 extends over 16 amino acids. Looked up from germline, CDR1 is SGHDN and CDR2 is FVKESK. V lost 1 base, J lost 4 bases, and 8 bases stayed unmatched. CDR3 nucleotides: TGTGCCAGCAGCCAAGGCTTATGGGCGGGAGGAGAGACCCAGTACTTC. Protein sequence: CASSQGLWAGGETQYF.

This clonotype was counted many times. This rearrangement joins TRBV20-1 to TRBJ2-5; TRBD1 might be the D (6 bases). Per germline, CDR1 DFQATT and CDR2 SNEGSKA (reference sequence). The length of the CDR3 is 11 residues. The CDR3 loop reads CTGQIEETQYF. The CDR3, as DNA: TGCACCGGACAGATAGAAGAGACCCAGTACTTC.

This clonotype has a count of ten or more. This sequence joins TRBV20-1 and TRBJ2-1; 7 positions match TRBD2. The trim removed 3 bases at V and 3 bases at J, leaving 2 bases unmatched. The V gene's germline CDR1 is DFQATT and CDR2 SNEGSKA (reference sequence). The CDR3 is 13 residues long. The CDR3 reads CSASGRYYNEQFF. The CDR3 DNA sequence: TGCAGTGCTAGCGGGAGGTACTACAATGAGCAGTTCTTC.

This clonotype was recorded many times. The chain carries TRBV28 and TRBJ2-7, with D perhaps TRBD2 (6 bases). CDR1 MDHEN and CDR2 SYDVKM come from the germline V gene. This CDR3 comprises 14 residues. Trimming left V 7 bases short and J 1 base short, with 14 bases between. The chain's CDR3 is CASTLVRGSYEQYF. The CDR3 DNA follows: TGTGCCAGCACCCTCGTCCGGGGGTCCTACGAGCAGTACTTC.

The sample holds many counts of this clonotype. The chain carries TRBV10-3 and TRBJ1-2, with D possibly matching TRBD1 (6 bases). CDR3 length: 13 residues. Per the germline V gene, CDR1 is ENHRY and CDR2 is SYGVKD. Deletions cut 2 bases from V and 3 bases from J, with 7 bases between. This chain's CDR3 is CAISEGTYYGYTF. CDR3 sequence (DNA): TGTGCCATCAGTGAGGGGACATACTATGGCTACACCTTC.